The sequence of this TCR beta chain was determined in a study of patients and donors after allogeneic stem cell transplantation. V lost 5 bases, J lost 5 bases, and 12 bases lay in between. The germline CDR1 and CDR2 sequences are SQVTM and ANQGSEA. This CDR3 comprises 12 residues. TCRdb reanalysed the RT-PCR reads using MiXCR and keeps one entry per CDR3 protein. This repertoire shows approximately 410,000 distinct CDR3 sequences, approximately 16% found once; its top ten account for around 6.8%. The sequence came from a human donor who was either an allogeneic HSCT recipient or a stem cell or donor lymphocyte infusion donor (not recorded which). It is not recorded whose cells these are; they may come from a transplant donor. The chain is built from TRBV29-1 and TRBJ1-1, with D perhaps TRBD1 (5 bases). The sample comprised blood, either unsorted or a sorted T cell fraction (not recorded which). CDR3 nucleotide sequence: TGCAGCGTTTTCGGGGCGCGGACTGAAGCTTTCTTT. Translating it yields CSVFGARTEAFF.